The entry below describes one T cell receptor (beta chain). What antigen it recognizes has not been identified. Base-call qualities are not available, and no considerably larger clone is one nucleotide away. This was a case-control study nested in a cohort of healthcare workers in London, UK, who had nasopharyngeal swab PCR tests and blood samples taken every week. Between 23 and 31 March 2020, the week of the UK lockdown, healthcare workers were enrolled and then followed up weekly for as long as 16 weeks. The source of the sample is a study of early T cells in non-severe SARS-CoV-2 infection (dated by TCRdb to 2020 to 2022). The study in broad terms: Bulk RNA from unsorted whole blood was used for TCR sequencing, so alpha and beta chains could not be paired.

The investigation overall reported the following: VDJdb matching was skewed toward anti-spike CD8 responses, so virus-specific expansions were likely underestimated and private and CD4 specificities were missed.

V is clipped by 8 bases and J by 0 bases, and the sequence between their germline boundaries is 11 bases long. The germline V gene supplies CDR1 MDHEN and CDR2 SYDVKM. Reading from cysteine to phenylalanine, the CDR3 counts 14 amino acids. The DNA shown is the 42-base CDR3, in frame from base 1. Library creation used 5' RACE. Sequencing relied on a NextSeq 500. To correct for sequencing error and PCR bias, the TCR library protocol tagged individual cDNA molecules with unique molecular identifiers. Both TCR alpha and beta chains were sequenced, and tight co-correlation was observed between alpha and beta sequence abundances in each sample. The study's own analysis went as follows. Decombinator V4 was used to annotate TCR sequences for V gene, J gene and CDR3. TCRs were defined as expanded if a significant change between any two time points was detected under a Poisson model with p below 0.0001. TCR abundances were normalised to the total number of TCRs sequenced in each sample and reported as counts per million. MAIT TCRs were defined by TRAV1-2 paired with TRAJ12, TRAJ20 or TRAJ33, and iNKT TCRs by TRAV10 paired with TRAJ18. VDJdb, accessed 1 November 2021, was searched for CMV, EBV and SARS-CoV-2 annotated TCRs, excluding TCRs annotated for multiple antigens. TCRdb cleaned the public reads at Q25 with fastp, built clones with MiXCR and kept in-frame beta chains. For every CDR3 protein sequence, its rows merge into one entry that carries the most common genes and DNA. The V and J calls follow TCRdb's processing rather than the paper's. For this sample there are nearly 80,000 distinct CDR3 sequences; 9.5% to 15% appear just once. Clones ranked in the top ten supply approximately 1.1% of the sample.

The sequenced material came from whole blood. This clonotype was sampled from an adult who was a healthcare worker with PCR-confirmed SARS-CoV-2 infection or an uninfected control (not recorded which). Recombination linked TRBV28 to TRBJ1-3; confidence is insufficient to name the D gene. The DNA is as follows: TGTGCCAGCCTAAGACGAAGCTCTGGAAACACCATATATTTT. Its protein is CASLRRSSGNTIYF.